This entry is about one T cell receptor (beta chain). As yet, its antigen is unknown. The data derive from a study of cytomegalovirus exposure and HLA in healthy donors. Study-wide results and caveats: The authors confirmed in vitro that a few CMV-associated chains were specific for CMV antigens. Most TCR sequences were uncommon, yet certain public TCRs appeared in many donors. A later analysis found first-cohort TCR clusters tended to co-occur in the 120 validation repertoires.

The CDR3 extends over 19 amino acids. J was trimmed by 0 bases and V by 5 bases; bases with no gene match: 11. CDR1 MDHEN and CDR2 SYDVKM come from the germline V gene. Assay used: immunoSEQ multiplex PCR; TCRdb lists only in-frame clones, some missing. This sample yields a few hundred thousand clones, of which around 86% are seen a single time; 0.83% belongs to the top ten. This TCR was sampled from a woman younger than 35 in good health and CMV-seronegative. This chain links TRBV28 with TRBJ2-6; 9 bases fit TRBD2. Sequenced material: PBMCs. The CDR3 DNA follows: TGTGCCAGCAGTCCTAGCGGGGTCTTCACCCGCTCTGGGGCCAACGTCCTGACTTTC. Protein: CASSPSGVFTRSGANVLTF.